This TCR beta chain stems from a study of T cell responses to AZD1222 COVID-19 vaccine. Findings and caveats of the study: Among those given AZD1222, only six were seropositive at baseline.

A word on this clone: Antigen specificity is unknown.

The method was immunoSEQ multiplex PCR; TCRdb's version includes in-frame clones alone and lacks a portion of them. Of roughly 140,000 clones detected, about 88% appear once; the ten largest clones hold over 3.5%. The CDR3 extends over 16 amino acids. Trimming left V 6 bases short and J 4 bases short, with 21 bases between. The germline V gene has CDR1 SNHLY and CDR2 FYNNEI. The material sequenced was peripheral blood, taken on day 0 of AZD1222 vaccination. This clonotype was obtained from an adult in good health. The chain uses TRBV2 and TRBJ2-5; D unclear. CDR3 region: CASSAFDPLVRETQYF. The CDR3 DNA follows: TGTGCCAGCAGCGCCTTTGACCCTCTGGTTCGAGAGACCCAGTACTTC. The full variable domain, with the rest looked up from reference TRBV2 and TRBJ2-5, is EPEVTQTPSHQVTQMGQEVILRCVPISNHLYFYWYRQILGQKVEFLVSFYNNEISEKSEIFDDQFSVERPDGSNFTLKIRSTKLEDSAMYFCASSAFDPLVRETQYFGPGTRLLVL.